This TCR beta chain originates from a study of shared T cell receptors in the human thymus. V lost 5 bases to trimming and J lost 7 bases, with 21 bases between them. The CDR3 runs 16 residues. Germline values: CDR1 PRHDT, CDR2 FYEKMQ (reference sequence). Generated by immunoSEQ multiplex PCR, the TCRdb table keeps only in-frame clones and is missing some. The data contain hundreds of thousands of clones, 75% to 85% of them singletons. This same sample was also part of a study on human thymus T cells. That paper states: Thymic material originated from resections removed in the course of corrective heart surgery.

The sequenced sample was thymocytes. This receptor was obtained from a boy less than two years old with a congenital heart defect. The chain is built from TRBV13 and TRBJ2-1, with TRBD1 as a possible D gene (7 bases). The CDR3 protein is CASSKEGGEQGNEQFF. As DNA, the CDR3 is TGTGCCAGCAGCAAAGAGGGGGGCGAACAGGGGAATGAGCAGTTCTTC.